A single sample gave rise to the 26 T cell receptor beta chains below, sequenced in a study of T cell changes during pregnancy in multiple sclerosis. Sequencing used immunoSEQ multiplex PCR; TCRdb keeps in-frame clones, though not all of them. This sample has more than 10,000 clones, with approximately 91% found just once. The sample here was CD8+ T cells from peripheral blood mononuclear cells, taken in the first trimester of pregnancy. These receptors were obtained from a female donor with multiple sclerosis, enrolled in a pregnancy study.

The chain couples TRBV5-4 to TRBJ2-5, with D perhaps matching TRBD2 (5 bases). The germline V gene has CDR1 SGHNT and CDR2 YYREEE (reference sequence). The CDR3 has 13 amino acids. Trimming left V 4 bases short and J 3 bases short, with 10 bases between. The CDR3 is CASSPDGKETQYF. The CDR3 DNA reads TGTGCCAGCAGCCCGGACGGGAAAGAGACCCAGTACTTC.

V and J are TRBV4-3 and TRBJ2-2; D might be TRBD2 (6 bases). From germline, CDR1 is LGHNA and CDR2 YSLEER. The germline V and J ends were trimmed by 5 bases and 3 bases, with 13 bases remaining between them. The CDR3 length is 15 residues. CDR3 in DNA: TGCGCCAGCAGCTGGGTATGGGGGGACACCGGGGAGCTGTTTTTT. Protein sequence: CASSWVWGDTGELFF.

This clone was seen once. Written as DNA, the CDR3 is TGTGCCAGCAGTGAACAAGAGGGTAATAACAATGAGCAGTTCTTC. Its protein is CASSEQEGNNNEQFF. The chain couples TRBV6-1 to TRBJ2-1; D might be TRBD2 (5 bases). This CDR3 has 15 residues. The germline V gene has CDR1 MNHNS and CDR2 SASEGT. Trimming shortened V by 2 bases and J by 5 bases, and 13 bases separated the two germline ends.

The V call is TRBV2, the J call TRBJ1-1, with a possible D match to TRBD1 (6 bases). CDR1 is SNHLY, CDR2 FYNNEI, per germline. Trimming cost V 1 base and J 1 base, with 10 bases left between them. This CDR3 spans 15 amino acids. The CDR3 is CASSEEGTRNTEAFF. CDR3 bases: TGTGCCAGCAGTGAAGAGGGGACAAGGAACACTGAAGCTTTCTTT.

The rearrangement links TRBV6-5 to TRBJ2-1, with D possibly TRBD1 on 6 matching bases. The CDR3 runs 15 residues. Trimming shortened V by 1 base and J by 0 bases, and 7 bases separated the two germline ends. Germline V gene data show CDR1 as MNHEY and CDR2 as SVGAGI. Here the CDR3 DNA reads TGTGCCAGCAGTTACTACAGGGTCTCCTACAATGAGCAGTTCTTC. The encoded protein is CASSYYRVSYNEQFF.

The chain joins TRBV2 to TRBJ2-1; 15 positions agree with TRBD2. CDR1 SNHLY and CDR2 FYNNEI come from the germline V gene. Losses at the gene ends were 6 bases for V and 7 bases for J; bases not matched to a gene: 1. CDR3 length: 14 amino acids. CDR3 region: CASRGLAGGNEQFF. DNA for the CDR3: TGTGCCAGCAGAGGACTAGCGGGGGGGAATGAGCAGTTCTTC. Drawing the rest from reference TRBV2 and TRBJ2-1, the complete variable domain is EPEVTQTPSHQVTQMGQEVILRCVPISNHLYFYWYRQILGQKVEFLVSFYNNEISEKSEIFDDQFSVERPDGSNFTLKIRSTKLEDSAMYFCASRGLAGGNEQFFGPGTRLTVL.

J is TRBJ1-5 and V is TRBV6-5; D is unresolved. Trimming shortened V by 6 bases and J by 3 bases, and 12 bases separated the two germline ends. The CDR3 has 14 residues. Germline loops: CDR1 MNHEY, CDR2 SVGAGI. Written as DNA, the CDR3 is TGTGCCAGCAGCCCGCGGGCCACCAATCAGCCCCAGCATTTT. Residues: CASSPRATNQPQHF.

This clone is medium-sized by share. V gene TRBV6-1 combines with J gene TRBJ1-6; 7 bases are a match to TRBD1. V lost 6 bases and J lost 12; bases outside the gene matches: 5. Per the germline V gene, CDR1 is MNHNS and CDR2 is SASEGT. The CDR3 has 12 amino acids. This CDR3 is CASRDTGVPLHF. The CDR3 DNA reads as TGTGCCAGCAGAGACACAGGGGTACCCCTCCACTTT.

This chain's CDR3 is CASSARGGRGETQYF. Written as DNA, the CDR3 is TGTGCCAGCAGTGCGCGGGGGGGCCGGGGGGAGACCCAGTACTTC. The chain carries TRBV6-6 and TRBJ2-5; 9 nucleotides match TRBD2. CDR3 length: 15 amino acids. Germline values: CDR1 MNHNY, CDR2 SVGAGI (reference sequence). J gave up 5 bases and V 5 bases, and 9 bases lay outside the gene matches.

The V gene is TRBV28, the J gene TRBJ2-7; a weak D match, TRBD2 (5 bases). Looked up from germline, CDR1 is MDHEN and CDR2 is SYDVKM. Trimming removed 3 bases at V and 4 bases at J, with 16 bases between. The CDR3 loop spans 15 amino acids. CDR3: CASSFIGKRFYEQYF. CDR3 sequence (DNA): TGTGCCAGCAGTTTTATCGGGAAGCGGTTTTACGAGCAGTACTTC.

V and J are TRBV7-9 and TRBJ1-2, with TRBD1 matching over 11 bases. The germline V gene has CDR1 SEHNR and CDR2 FQNEAQ (reference sequence). This CDR3 spans 14 amino acids. The V gene end was trimmed by 5 bases and the J gene end by 6 bases; junction bases not matched to a gene: 5. The CDR3 sequence: CASSPDRGLHGYTF. The CDR3 DNA sequence: TGTGCCAGCAGCCCGGACAGGGGGCTACATGGCTACACCTTC.

The V and J genes are TRBV28 and TRBJ2-1; TRBD2 might be the D (6 bases). Germline lookup yields CDR1 MDHEN and CDR2 SYDVKM. V was cut by 6 bases and J by 0 bases, with 15 bases left in between. This CDR3 has 16 residues. CDR3 coding DNA: TGTGCCAGCAGGTGGGGGACTCGAAGCTCCTACAATGAGCAGTTCTTC. It codes for CASRWGTRSSYNEQFF.

The V gene is TRBV7-3, the J gene TRBJ2-3, with 8 bases aligning to TRBD2. V lost 1 base and J lost 3; bases outside the gene matches: 3. CDR1 SGHTA and CDR2 FQGTGA come from the germline V gene. The CDR3 consists of 15 residues. The CDR3 sequence is CASSLMAGGTDTQYF. In DNA, the CDR3 is TGTGCCAGCAGCTTAATGGCGGGGGGAACAGATACGCAGTATTTT.

This clone is medium-sized. The rearrangement links TRBV27 to TRBJ1-2; TRBD1 matches at 8 bases. This CDR3 region has 12 residues. Germline-derived CDR1 and CDR2 are MNHEY and SMNVEV (reference sequence). The J segment lost 8 bases and the V segment lost 5 bases, leaving 4 bases of the junction unmatched. The CDR3: CASSAHRGGYTF. Here the CDR3 DNA reads TGTGCCAGCAGTGCACACAGGGGGGGCTACACCTTC.

This clone was observed a handful of times. This chain connects TRBV27 to TRBJ2-5; TRBD2 matches 12 bases. The CDR3 is 15 residues long. With V trimmed by 5 bases and J by 6 bases, 7 bases remained unmatched. From germline, CDR1 is MNHEY and CDR2 SMNVEV (reference sequence). The CDR3 loop reads CASSPTSGGFKTQYF. CDR3 nucleotides: TGTGCCAGCAGTCCCACTAGCGGGGGGTTCAAGACCCAGTACTTC.

This chain uses TRBV15 with TRBJ2-7; the match to TRBD1 covers 9 bases. In germline, CDR1 is LNHNV, CDR2 YYDKDF (reference sequence). Germline trimming cut 4 bases from V and 3 bases from J; bases unmatched to any gene: 10. This CDR3 spans 16 amino acids. The CDR3 sequence is CATSTSWTGEGYEQYF. CDR3 sequence (DNA): TGTGCCACCAGCACTAGTTGGACAGGGGAAGGCTACGAGCAGTACTTC.

The chain links TRBV1 to TRBJ2-5; TRBD2 was called by the table and not checked on the DNA. TRBV1 is shown as a pseudogene. The CDR3 totals 14 residues. The CDR3 DNA follows: TGCACCAGCAGCCAAGGGGACTGCCCGGAGACCCAGTACTTC. This sequence encodes CTSSQGDCPETQYF.

The chain recombines TRBV19 with TRBJ1-1, with a tentative D call TRBD1 (6 bases). Per germline, CDR1 LNHDA and CDR2 SQIVND (reference sequence). Trimming cost V 5 bases and J 0 bases, with 13 bases left between them. This CDR3 contains 15 residues. The CDR3 sequence: CASSPWTVVNTEAFF. The CDR3 region has the DNA TGTGCCAGTAGTCCCTGGACAGTCGTGAACACTGAAGCTTTCTTT.

The genes are TRBV19 and TRBJ1-2; D remains ambiguous. Germline lookup yields CDR1 LNHDA and CDR2 SQIVND (reference sequence). This CDR3 has 15 amino acids. The V and J ends lost 4 bases and 4 bases respectively, with 16 bases between them. The CDR3, as DNA: TGTGCCAGTAGTACCCCGTGGGAGTCTTCCTATGGCTACACCTTC. Protein: CASSTPWESSYGYTF. Based on the CDR3 plus reference TRBV19 and TRBJ1-2, the full variable domain is DGGITQSPKYLFRKEGQNVTLSCEQNLNHDAMYWYRQDPGQGLRLIYYSQIVNDFQKGDIAEGYSVSREKKESFPLTVTSAQKNPTAFYLCASSTPWESSYGYTFGSGTRLTVV.

The chain uses TRBV6-1 and TRBJ2-5; the D gene is possibly TRBD2 (6 bases). The germline V gene encodes CDR1 MNHNS and CDR2 SASEGT. V lost 4 bases and J lost 5, with 26 bases in between. The CDR3 is 18 residues long. CDR3: CASSATADGGVFWETQYF. CDR3 in DNA: TGTGCCAGCAGTGCGACGGCTGACGGGGGAGTATTTTGGGAGACCCAGTACTTC.

The J gene is TRBJ2-7, the V gene TRBV7-8; D unclear. Trimming pared 4 bases from V and 0 bases from J, leaving 4 bases between. Per germline, CDR1 SGHVS and CDR2 FQNEAQ. The CDR3 has 12 amino acids. The CDR3 loop reads CASSSYSYEQYF. DNA of the CDR3: TGTGCCAGCAGCTCCTACTCCTACGAGCAGTACTTC.

This clone appeared a few times. The chain is built from TRBV10-3 and TRBJ1-5; TRBD1 matches at 7 bases. V gave up 10 bases and J gave up 4 bases; unmatched junction bases: 13. CDR1 and CDR2 from the germline V gene are ENHRY and SYGVKD. CDR3 size: 15 residues. The CDR3 is CATAPAGGRNQPQHF. CDR3 in DNA: TGTGCCACTGCCCCAGCAGGGGGTCGGAATCAGCCCCAGCATTTT.

CDR3 nucleotides: TGCGCCAGCAGCCGGGGGGAGGGGTTGTACACTGAAGCTTTCTTT. Its translation is CASSRGEGLYTEAFF. The chain employs TRBV4-1 and TRBJ1-1; TRBD1 is a possible D gene (5 bases). Per germline, CDR1 MGHRA and CDR2 YSYEKL. The CDR3 length is 15 residues. V was trimmed by 4 bases and J by 3 bases, leaving 15 bases between them.

The chain combines TRBV5-8 with TRBJ1-5, with TRBD1 matching over 10 bases. This CDR3 has 17 amino acids. V shed 4 bases and J 2 bases; nucleotides not matched to a gene: 9. Looked up from germline, CDR1 is SGHTS and CDR2 is YDEGEE. The CDR3: CASSHGTGVAGNQPQHF. CDR3 DNA: TGTGCCAGCAGCCACGGGACAGGGGTGGCTGGCAATCAGCCCCAGCATTTT.

The chain combines TRBV5-1 with TRBJ2-1, with 9 bases matching TRBD1. Germline V CDR1 and CDR2: SGHRS, YFSETQ. V gave up 4 bases and J gave up 8 bases; unmatched junction bases: 7. CDR3 size: 14 residues. CDR3 residues: CASSNGTGFDEQFF. The CDR3 nucleotides are TGCGCCAGCAGCAATGGGACAGGGTTCGATGAGCAGTTCTTC.

The J gene is TRBJ1-1, the V gene TRBV30; perhaps TRBD1 as D (6 bases). This CDR3 has 14 amino acids. Trimming took off 4 bases at V and 0 bases at J, with 12 bases between the two ends. CDR1 and CDR2 from the germline V gene are GTSNPN and SVGIG (reference sequence). The CDR3 DNA follows: TGTGCCTGGAACTTGGGACAATTGAACACTGAAGCTTTCTTT. Translation gives CAWNLGQLNTEAFF.